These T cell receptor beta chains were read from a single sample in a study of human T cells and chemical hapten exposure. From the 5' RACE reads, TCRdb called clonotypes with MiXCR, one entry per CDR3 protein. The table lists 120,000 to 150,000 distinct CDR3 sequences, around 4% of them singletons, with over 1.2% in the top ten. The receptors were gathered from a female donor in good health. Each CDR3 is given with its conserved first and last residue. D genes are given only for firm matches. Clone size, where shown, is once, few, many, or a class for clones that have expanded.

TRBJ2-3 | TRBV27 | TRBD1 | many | CASSRDRVTDTQYF | TGTGCCAGCAGCAGAGACAGGGTCACGGATACGCAGTATTTT
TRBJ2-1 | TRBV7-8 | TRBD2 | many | CASSLTSGGGWSFDREQFF | TGTGCCAGCAGCTTAACTAGCGGGGGGGGCTGGAGTTTTGATCGTGAGCAGTTCTTC
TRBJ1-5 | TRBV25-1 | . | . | CASSSGRSNQPQNF | TGTGCCAGCAGTTCAGGGAGGAGCAATCAGCCCCAGAATTTT
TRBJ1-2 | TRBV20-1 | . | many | CSARWADRDYGYTF | TGCAGTGCTAGATGGGCAGACAGAGACTATGGCTACACCTTC
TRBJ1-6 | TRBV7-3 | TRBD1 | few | CASSLGGTGNSPLHF | TGTGCCAGCAGCTTAGGGGGGACAGGTAATTCACCCCTCCACTTT
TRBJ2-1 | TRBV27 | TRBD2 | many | CASSSTSGALGEQFF | TGTGCCAGCAGTTCCACCAGCGGGGCCTTGGGTGAGCAGTTCTTC
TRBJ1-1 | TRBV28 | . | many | CASSFRRPGTEAFF | TGTGCCAGCAGTTTTAGACGACCGGGCACTGAAGCTTTCTTT
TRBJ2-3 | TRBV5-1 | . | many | CASSLEGLTDTQYF | TGCGCCAGCAGCTTGGAAGGGCTCACAGATACGCAGTATTTT
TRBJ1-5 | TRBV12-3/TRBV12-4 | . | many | CASSLAGMGNQPQHF | TGTGCCAGCAGTTTGGCGGGTATGGGCAATCAGCCCCAGCATTTT
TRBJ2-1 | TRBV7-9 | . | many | CASSFGGTAYNEQFF | TGTGCCAGCAGCTTCGGAGGGACAGCCTACAATGAGCAGTTCTTC
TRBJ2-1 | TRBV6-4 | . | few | CASSDTRYNEQFF | TGTGCCAGCAGTGACACTCGATACAATGAGCAGTTCTTC
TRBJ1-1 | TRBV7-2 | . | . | CASSLVAESGFLAEAFF | TGTGCCAGCAGCTTAGTCGCCGAAAGTGGTTTCCTCGCTGAAGCTTTCTTT
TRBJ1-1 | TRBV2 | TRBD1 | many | CASRGTVVFEAFF | TGTGCCAGCAGAGGGACAGTAGTATTTGAAGCTTTCTTT
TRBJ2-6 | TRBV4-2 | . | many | CASSQGAQNSGANVLTF | TGTGCCAGCAGCCAGGGAGCCCAAAACTCTGGGGCCAACGTCCTGACTTTC
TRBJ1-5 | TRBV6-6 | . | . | CASSYGGGQRDGQPQHF | TGTGCCAGCAGTTATGGGGGAGGGCAACGAGATGGTCAGCCCCAGCATTTT
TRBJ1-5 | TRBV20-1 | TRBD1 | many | CSASGLWTGKSNQPQHF | TGCAGTGCTAGTGGGTTGTGGACAGGCAAAAGCAATCAGCCCCAGCATTTT
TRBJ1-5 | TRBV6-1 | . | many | CASDRNNQPQHF | TGTGCCAGCGACAGAAACAATCAGCCCCAGCATTTT